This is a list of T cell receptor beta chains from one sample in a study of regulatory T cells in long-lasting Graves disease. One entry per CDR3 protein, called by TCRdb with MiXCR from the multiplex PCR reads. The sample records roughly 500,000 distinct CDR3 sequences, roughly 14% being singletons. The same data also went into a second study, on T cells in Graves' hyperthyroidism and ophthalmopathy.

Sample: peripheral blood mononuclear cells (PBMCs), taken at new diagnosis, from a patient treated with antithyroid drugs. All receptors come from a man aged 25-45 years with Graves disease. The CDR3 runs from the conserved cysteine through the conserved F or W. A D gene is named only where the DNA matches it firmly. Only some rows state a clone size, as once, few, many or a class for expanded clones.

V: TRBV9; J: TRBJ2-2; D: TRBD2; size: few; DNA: TGTGCCAGCAGCGTACGAGCGGGAGGTGCCGGGGAGCTGTTTTTT; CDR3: CASSVRAGGAGELFF
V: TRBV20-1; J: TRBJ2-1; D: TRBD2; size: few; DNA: TGCAGTGCTAGAGTTCCAGGCGGGAGGGCAGCCTACAATGAGCAGTTCTTC; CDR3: CSARVPGGRAAYNEQFF
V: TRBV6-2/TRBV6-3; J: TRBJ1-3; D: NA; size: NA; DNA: TGTGCCAGCAGTTACTTGGGGGCTGGAAACACCATATATTTT; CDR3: CASSYLGAGNTIYF
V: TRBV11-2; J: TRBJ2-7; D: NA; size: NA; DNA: TGTGCCAGCAGCTTAGACAGGGCGGTCACCTACGAGCAGTACTTC; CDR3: CASSLDRAVTYEQYF
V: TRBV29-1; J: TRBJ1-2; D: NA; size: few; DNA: TGCAGCGTTTCCCCCGTAGGAAAAGGCGGCTACACCTTC; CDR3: CSVSPVGKGGYTF
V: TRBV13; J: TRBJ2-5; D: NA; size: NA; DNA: TGTGCCAGCAGCTTCATGATCCAGGGGGAGACCCAGTACTTC; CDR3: CASSFMIQGETQYF
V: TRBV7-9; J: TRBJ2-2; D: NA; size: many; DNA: TGTGCCAGCAGCCAAGACTCTTCCACCGGGGAGCTGTTTTTT; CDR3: CASSQDSSTGELFF
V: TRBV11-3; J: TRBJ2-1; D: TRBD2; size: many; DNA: TGTGCCAGCAGTGCCCTAGCGGGAGACAATGAGCAGTTCTTC; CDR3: CASSALAGDNEQFF
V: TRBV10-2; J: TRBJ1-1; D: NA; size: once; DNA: TGCGCCAGCAGAACAGGGAGTAACACTGAAGCTTTCTTT; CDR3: CASRTGSNTEAFF
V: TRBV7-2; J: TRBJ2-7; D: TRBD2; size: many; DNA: TGTGCCAGCAGCTTACTCGGGACTAGAGACGAGCAGTACTTC; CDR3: CASSLLGTRDEQYF
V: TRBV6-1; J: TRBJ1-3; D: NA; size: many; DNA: TGTGCCAGCAGAGATACAGGGCCTGGAAACACCATATATTTT; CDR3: CASRDTGPGNTIYF
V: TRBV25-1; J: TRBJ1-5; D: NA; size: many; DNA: TGTGCCAGCAGTGGCTACAGAGGCCAGCCCCAGCATTTT; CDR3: CASSGYRGQPQHF
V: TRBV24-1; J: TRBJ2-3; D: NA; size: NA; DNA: TGTGCCACCAGTGACCCTGGACGAAAACCAGATACGCAGTATTTT; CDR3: CATSDPGRKPDTQYF
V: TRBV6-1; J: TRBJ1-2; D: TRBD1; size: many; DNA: TGTGCCAGCAGACCGGGACAGGGGGCTATCTATGGCTACACCTTC; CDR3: CASRPGQGAIYGYTF
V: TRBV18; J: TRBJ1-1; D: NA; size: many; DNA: TGTGCCAGCTCACCAAACGGCATGAACACTGAAGCTTTCTTT; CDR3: CASSPNGMNTEAFF